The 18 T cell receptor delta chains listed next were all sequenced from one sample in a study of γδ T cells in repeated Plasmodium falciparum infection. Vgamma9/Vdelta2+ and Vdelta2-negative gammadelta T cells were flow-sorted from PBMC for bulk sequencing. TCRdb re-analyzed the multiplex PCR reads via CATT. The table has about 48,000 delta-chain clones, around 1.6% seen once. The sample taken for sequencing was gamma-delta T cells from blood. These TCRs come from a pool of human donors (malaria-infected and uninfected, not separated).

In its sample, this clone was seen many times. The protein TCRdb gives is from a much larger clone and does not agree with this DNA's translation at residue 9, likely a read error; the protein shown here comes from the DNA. The CDR3 protein is CACDTVGVTSKLIF. CDR3 nucleotides: TGTGCCTGTGACACGGTGGGGGTTACTTCAAAACTCATCTTT. V gene TRDV2 combines with J gene TRDJ1, with TRDD3 as a possible D gene (6 bases). Trimming pared 1 base from V and 8 bases from J, leaving 16 bases between. The CDR3 extends over 14 amino acids. In germline, CDR1 is GEAIGNYY, CDR2 EKD.

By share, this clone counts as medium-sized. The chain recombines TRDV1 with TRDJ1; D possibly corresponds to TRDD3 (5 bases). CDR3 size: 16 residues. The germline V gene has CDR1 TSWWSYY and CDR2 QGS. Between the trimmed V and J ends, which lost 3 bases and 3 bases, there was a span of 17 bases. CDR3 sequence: CALGELARDPPDKLIF. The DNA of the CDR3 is TGTGCTCTTGGGGAGCTTGCCCGGGATCCCCCCGATAAACTCATCTTT.

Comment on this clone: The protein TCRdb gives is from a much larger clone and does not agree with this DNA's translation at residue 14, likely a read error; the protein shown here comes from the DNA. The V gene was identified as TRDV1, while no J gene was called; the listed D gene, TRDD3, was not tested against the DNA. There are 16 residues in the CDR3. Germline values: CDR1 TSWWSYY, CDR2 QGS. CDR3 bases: TGTGCTCTTGGGAATAACTGGGGGATACACGTCGATAAACCCATCTTT. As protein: CALGNNWGIHVDKPIF.

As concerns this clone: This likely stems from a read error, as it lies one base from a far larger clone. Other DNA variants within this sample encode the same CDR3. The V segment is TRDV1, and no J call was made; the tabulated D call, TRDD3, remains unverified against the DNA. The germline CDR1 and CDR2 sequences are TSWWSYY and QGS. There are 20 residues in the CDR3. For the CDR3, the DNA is TGTGCTCTTGGGACCATCTTTGCCGGGGGAGGTTACTGGTACACCGATAAGCTCATCTTT. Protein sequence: CALGTIFAGGGYWYTDKLIF.

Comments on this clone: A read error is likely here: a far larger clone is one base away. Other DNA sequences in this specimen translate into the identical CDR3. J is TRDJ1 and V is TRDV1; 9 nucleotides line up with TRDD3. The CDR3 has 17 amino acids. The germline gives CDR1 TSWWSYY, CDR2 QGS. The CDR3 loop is CALGETYWGTATDKLIF. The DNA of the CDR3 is TGTGCCCTTGGGGAGACATACTGGGGGACGGCCACCGATAAACTCATCTTT.

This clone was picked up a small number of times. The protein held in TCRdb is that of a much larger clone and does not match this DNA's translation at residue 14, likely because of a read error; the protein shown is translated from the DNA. CDR3: CALGGPSSPVLWRSLYTDKLIF. The CDR3 DNA follows: TGTGCTCTTGGGGGTCCTTCCTCCCCAGTTCTTTGGCGTTCCTTGTACACCGATAAACTCATCTTT. The chain recombines TRDV1 with TRDJ1; 7 positions match TRDD2. Here the J gene was assigned by germline matching of the DNA, as TCRdb has none. V shed 4 bases, J shed 0 bases, and the junction held 26 bases outside the gene matches. CDR3 length: 22 amino acids. Germline CDR1 is TSWWSYY and CDR2 is QGS.

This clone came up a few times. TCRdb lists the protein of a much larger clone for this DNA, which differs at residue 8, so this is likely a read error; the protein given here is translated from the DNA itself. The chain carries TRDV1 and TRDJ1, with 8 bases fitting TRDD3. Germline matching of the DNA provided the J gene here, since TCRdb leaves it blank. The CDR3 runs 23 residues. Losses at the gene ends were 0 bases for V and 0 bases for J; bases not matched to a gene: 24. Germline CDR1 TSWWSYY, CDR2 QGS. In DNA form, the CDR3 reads TGTGCTCTTGGGGAACTAGAAGATCCTACGTATGCTAACTGGGGGGAGTACACCGATAAACTCATCTTT. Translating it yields CALGELEDPTYANWGEYTDKLIF.

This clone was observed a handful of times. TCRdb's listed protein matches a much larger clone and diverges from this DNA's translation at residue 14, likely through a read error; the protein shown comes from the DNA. The CDR3 sequence: CALGELVRIPTLLVWTDKLIF. The CDR3 DNA is TGTGCTCTTGGGGAACTAGTTCGGATTCCTACCTTACTGGTGTGGACCGATAAACTCATCTTT. This chain joins TRDV1 and TRDJ1, with TRDD2 identical over 7 bases. J was trimmed by 2 bases and V by 0 bases; bases with no gene match: 21. CDR3 length: 21 residues. Germline V gene sequence: CDR1 TSWWSYY, CDR2 QGS.

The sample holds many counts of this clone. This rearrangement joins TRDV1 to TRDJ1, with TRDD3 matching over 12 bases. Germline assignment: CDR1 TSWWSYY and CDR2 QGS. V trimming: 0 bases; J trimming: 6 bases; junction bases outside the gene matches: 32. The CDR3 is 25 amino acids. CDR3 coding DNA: TGTGCTCTTGGGGAACTAGTAGGGATGTACCGACACGCCCCAGTACTGGGGGATACTACCAATAAACTCATCTTT. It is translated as CALGELVGMYRHAPVLGDTTNKLIF.

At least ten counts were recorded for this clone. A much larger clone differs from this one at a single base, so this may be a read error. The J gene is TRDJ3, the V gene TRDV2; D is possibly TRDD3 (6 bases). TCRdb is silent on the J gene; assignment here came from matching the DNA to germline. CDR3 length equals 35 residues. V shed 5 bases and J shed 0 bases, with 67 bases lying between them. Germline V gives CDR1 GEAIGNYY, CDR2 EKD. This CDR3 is CACGPPRLCHGKEYTLARILGIQSISSWDTRQMFF. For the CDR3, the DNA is TGTGCCTGTGGCCCCCCGCGGTTGTGCCACGGCAAAGAATACACCTTGGCCAGGATTCTGGGGATTCAATCCATTAGCTCCTGGGACACCCGACAGATGTTTTTC.

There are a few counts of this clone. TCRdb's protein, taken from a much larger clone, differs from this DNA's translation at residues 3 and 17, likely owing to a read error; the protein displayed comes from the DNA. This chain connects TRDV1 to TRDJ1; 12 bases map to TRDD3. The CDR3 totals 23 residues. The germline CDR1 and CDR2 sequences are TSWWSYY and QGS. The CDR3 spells CAPGEPAKSRMNWGIPDTDKLIF. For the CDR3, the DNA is TGTGCTCCTGGGGAGCCGGCTAAGAGCAGAATGAACTGGGGGATACCGGACACCGATAAACTCATCTTT.

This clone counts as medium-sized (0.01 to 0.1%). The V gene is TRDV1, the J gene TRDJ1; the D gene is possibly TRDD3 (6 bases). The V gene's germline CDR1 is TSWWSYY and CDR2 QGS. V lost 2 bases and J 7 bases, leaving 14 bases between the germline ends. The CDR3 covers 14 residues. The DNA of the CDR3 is TGTGCTCTTGGGGAAGGGATCGGGGGAGCTAAACTCATCTTT. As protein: CALGEGIGGAKLIF.

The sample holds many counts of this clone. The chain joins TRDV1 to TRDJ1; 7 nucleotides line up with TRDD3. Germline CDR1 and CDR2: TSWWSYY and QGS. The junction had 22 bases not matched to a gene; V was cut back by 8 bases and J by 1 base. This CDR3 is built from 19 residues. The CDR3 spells CALCRLQNLLGASTDKLIF. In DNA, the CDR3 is TGTGCTCTTTGTCGCCTTCAGAATCTCCTGGGGGCTTCCACCGATAAACTCATCTTT.

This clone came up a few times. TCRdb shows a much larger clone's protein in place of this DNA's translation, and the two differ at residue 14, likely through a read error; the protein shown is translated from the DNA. This chain's CDR3 is CALGEKGPLGDADRLIF. The CDR3 DNA reads TGTGCTCTTGGGGAAAAAGGGCCACTGGGGGACGCCGATAGACTCATCTTT. The J gene is TRDJ1, the V gene TRDV1; 9 bases line up with TRDD3. The J gene is absent in TCRdb and was assigned here via DNA matching to germline. The CDR3 consists of 17 residues. CDR1 is TSWWSYY and CDR2 is QGS in the germline V gene.

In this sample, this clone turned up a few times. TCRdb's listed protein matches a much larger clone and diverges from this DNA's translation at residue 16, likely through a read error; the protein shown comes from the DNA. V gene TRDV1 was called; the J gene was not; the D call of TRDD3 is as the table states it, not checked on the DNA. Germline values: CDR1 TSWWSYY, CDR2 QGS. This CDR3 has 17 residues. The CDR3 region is CALGRYEGLGDTDKLTF. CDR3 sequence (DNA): TGTGCTCTTGGGAGGTACGAGGGGCTGGGAGACACCGATAAACTCACCTTT.

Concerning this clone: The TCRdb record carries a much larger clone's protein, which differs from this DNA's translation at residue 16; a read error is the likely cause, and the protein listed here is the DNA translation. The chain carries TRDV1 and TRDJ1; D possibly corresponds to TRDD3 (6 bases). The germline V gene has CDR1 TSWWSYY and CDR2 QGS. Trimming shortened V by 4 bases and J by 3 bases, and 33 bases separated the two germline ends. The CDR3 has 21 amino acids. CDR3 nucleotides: TGTGCTCTTGGGGCTACCCTCCTAAAACTGCGTGAGGGGATTCACCCCGATAAACTCATCTTT. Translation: CALGATLLKLREGIHPDKLIF.

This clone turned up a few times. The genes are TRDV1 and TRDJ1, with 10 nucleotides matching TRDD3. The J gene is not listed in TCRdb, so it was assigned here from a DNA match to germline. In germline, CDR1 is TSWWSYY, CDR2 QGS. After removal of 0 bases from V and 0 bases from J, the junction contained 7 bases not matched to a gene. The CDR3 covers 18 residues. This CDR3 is CALGELAATGGYTDKLIF. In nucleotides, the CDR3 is TGTGCTCTTGGGGAACTCGCCGCGACTGGGGGATACACCGATAAACTCATCTTT.

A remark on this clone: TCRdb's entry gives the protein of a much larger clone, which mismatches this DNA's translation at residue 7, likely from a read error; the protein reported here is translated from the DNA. CDR3 sequence (DNA): TGTGCCTGTGACTCCGTTTCAATGGGTACTGGGGGATACGCCCACACCGATAAACTCATCTTT. Translating it yields CACDSVSMGTGGYAHTDKLIF. V usage is TRDV2 and J usage is TRDJ1; TRDD3 matches 13 bases. The J gene, left out of TCRdb, was set here by checking the DNA against germline. V was clipped by 3 bases and J by 0 bases; unmatched bases: 18. CDR1 is GEAIGNYY and CDR2 is EKD in the germline V gene. The CDR3 loop spans 21 amino acids.